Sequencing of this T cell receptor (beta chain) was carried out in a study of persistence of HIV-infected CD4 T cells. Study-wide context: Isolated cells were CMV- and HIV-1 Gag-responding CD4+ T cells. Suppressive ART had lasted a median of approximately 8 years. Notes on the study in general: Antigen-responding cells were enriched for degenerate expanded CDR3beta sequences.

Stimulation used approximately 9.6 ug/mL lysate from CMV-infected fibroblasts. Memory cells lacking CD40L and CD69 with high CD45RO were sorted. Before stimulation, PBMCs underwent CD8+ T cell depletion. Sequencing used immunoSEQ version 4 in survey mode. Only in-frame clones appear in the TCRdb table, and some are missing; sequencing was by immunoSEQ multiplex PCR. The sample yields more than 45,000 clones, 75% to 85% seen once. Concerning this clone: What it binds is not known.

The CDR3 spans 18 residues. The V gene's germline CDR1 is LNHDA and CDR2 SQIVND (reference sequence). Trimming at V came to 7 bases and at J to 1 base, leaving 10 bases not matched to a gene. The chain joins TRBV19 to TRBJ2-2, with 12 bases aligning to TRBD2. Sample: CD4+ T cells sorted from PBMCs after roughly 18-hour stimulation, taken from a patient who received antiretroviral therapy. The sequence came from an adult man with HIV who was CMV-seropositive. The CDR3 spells CASTIGLAGIGNTGELFF. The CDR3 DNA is TGTGCCAGTACCATTGGACTAGCGGGGATTGGGAACACCGGGGAGCTGTTTTTT.